The 22 T cell receptor beta chains below were found in one sample sequenced in a study of blood T cell repertoires in COVID-19. Data came from immunoSEQ multiplex PCR; TCRdb stores just in-frame clones and leaves some out. This table has 350,000 or so clones, 70% to 90% appearing once. The sequenced sample was peripheral blood. All receptors derive from a woman aged 30 to 39 with COVID-19, enrolled during active disease.

The chain employs TRBV2 and TRBJ2-2, with 7 bases that match TRBD1. V trimming: 4 bases; J trimming: 4 bases; junction bases outside the gene matches: 0. CDR1 and CDR2 from the germline V gene are SNHLY and FYNNEI. This CDR3 is built from 13 residues. CDR3 protein: CASSGDSTGELFF. The CDR3 region has the DNA TGTGCCAGCAGTGGGGACAGCACCGGGGAGCTGTTTTTT.

The rearrangement joins TRBV7-2 to TRBJ2-7; D is ambiguous. This CDR3 spans 13 amino acids. Germline V CDR1 and CDR2: SGHTA, FQGNSA. The V end lost 6 bases, the J end lost 0 bases, and 9 bases lay between the germline ends. CDR3 nucleotide sequence: TGTGCCAGCAGACCGACATACTCCTACGAGCAGTACTTC. Translated: CASRPTYSYEQYF.

V gene TRBV4-2 combines with J gene TRBJ1-6; perhaps TRBD1 as D (6 bases). CDR3 size: 16 residues. Germline V lookup: CDR1 LGHNA, CDR2 YNFKEQ. Trimming left V 0 bases short and J 5 bases short, with 11 bases between. In nucleotides, the CDR3 is TGTGCCAGCAGCCAAGATCGGACAGTGAATAATTCACCCCTCCACTTT. Protein sequence: CASSQDRTVNNSPLHF.

The V gene is TRBV15, the J gene TRBJ2-7; 8 bases match TRBD2. Unmatched junction bases numbered 7, after V lost 0 bases and J lost 3 bases. Looked up from germline, CDR1 is LNHNV and CDR2 is YYDKDF (reference sequence). The CDR3 is made up of 16 amino acids. Here the CDR3 DNA reads TGTGCCACCAGCAGAGACGATAACGGGAGGGTCTACGAGCAGTACTTC. Amino acid sequence: CATSRDDNGRVYEQYF.

The genes are TRBV19 and TRBJ1-1, with D maybe TRBD1 (5 bases). V dropped 7 bases and J dropped 6 bases, with 15 bases sitting between them. The CDR3 is made up of 13 amino acids. Germline V CDR1 and CDR2: LNHDA, SQIVND (reference sequence). CDR3 in DNA: TGTGCCAGTATCGCTAAACGGGGGGCTGAAGCTTTCTTT. This codes for CASIAKRGAEAFF.

This clone occurred a few times. The chain carries TRBV7-2 and TRBJ1-3; 8 positions match TRBD1. J gave up 4 bases and V 3 bases, and 2 bases lay outside the gene matches. CDR3 length equals 14 residues. Germline CDR1 and CDR2: SGHTA and FQGNSA. The CDR3 coding sequence is TGTGCCAGCAGCTTGAGGACAGGGGGAAACACCATATATTTT. Its translation is CASSLRTGGNTIYF.

In the case of this clone: A read error may account for a junction end that differs from germline. This chain connects TRBV5-1 to TRBJ2-1, with 8 nucleotides matching TRBD1. Germline assignment: CDR1 SGHRS and CDR2 YFSETQ. The CDR3 spans 11 residues. The CDR3 region is CASSSGQGSLF. As DNA, the CDR3 is TGCGCCAGCAGCTCTGGACAGGGTTCTCTCTTC.

The chain couples TRBV28 to TRBJ2-1; 12 bases fit TRBD2. Per the germline V gene, CDR1 is MDHEN and CDR2 is SYDVKM. The J segment lost 9 bases and the V segment lost 5 bases, leaving 11 bases of the junction unmatched. The CDR3 totals 16 residues. CDR3 DNA sequence: TGTGCCAGCAGTCCCACCCTAGCGGGAGGGCCCGGTGAGCAGTTCTTC. This codes for CASSPTLAGGPGEQFF.

A few counts support this clone. CDR3 DNA sequence: TGCAGTGCTAGTCACTCCCCCAATGAGCAGTTCTTC. This codes for CSASHSPNEQFF. The chain links TRBV20-1 to TRBJ2-1; D gene ambiguous. V lost 3 bases, J lost 6 bases, and 9 bases lay in between. Germline-derived CDR1 and CDR2 are DFQATT and SNEGSKA (reference sequence). The CDR3 covers 12 residues.

The chain has TRBV5-1 and TRBJ2-1; perhaps TRBD2 as D (6 bases). Deletions cut 5 bases from V and 3 bases from J, with 18 bases between. The CDR3 extends over 16 amino acids. Germline V gene data show CDR1 as SGHRS and CDR2 as YFSETQ. CDR3 coding DNA: TGCGCCAGCAGTCCTCTTGGGGCTAGCGACTACAATGAGCAGTTCTTC. This encodes CASSPLGASDYNEQFF.

The chain has TRBV28 and TRBJ1-1; 12 positions agree with TRBD1. The germline CDR1 and CDR2 sequences are MDHEN and SYDVKM. The CDR3 extends over 15 amino acids. The CDR3 loop is CCSPRDRGPNTEAFF. The CDR3, as DNA: TGTTGTTCGCCCCGGGACAGGGGGCCGAACACTGAAGCTTTCTTT.

The chain links TRBV2 to TRBJ2-3, with D unclear. This CDR3 has 15 residues. Trimming removed 2 bases at V and 3 bases at J, with 12 bases between. Germline V gene data show CDR1 as SNHLY and CDR2 as FYNNEI. The CDR3 spells CASSENQVPTDTQYF. CDR3 bases: TGTGCCAGCAGTGAAAACCAGGTCCCTACAGATACGCAGTATTTT.

The chain combines TRBV30 with TRBJ1-4; 8 bases agree with TRBD1. CDR1 is GTSNPN and CDR2 is SVGIG in the germline V gene (reference sequence). The V segment lost 0 bases and the J segment 9 bases; nucleotides outside the gene matches: 6. The CDR3 spans 14 residues. For the CDR3, the DNA is TGTGCCTGGAGTGTAGGGACAGGTTTTAAAAAACTGTTTTTT. Encoded protein: CAWSVGTGFKKLFF.

The rearrangement uses TRBV27 and TRBJ2-1; TRBD2 matches at 10 bases. The germline V gene has CDR1 MNHEY and CDR2 SMNVEV (reference sequence). The CDR3 is 15 residues long. Trimming at V came to 7 bases and at J to 4 bases, leaving 7 bases not matched to a gene. CDR3 protein: CASISLAGLYNEQFF. The CDR3 nucleotides read TGTGCCAGCATCTCACTAGCGGGACTTTACAATGAGCAGTTCTTC.

This sequence joins TRBV10-2 and TRBJ2-7; 9 positions match TRBD1. V trimming: 7 bases; J trimming: 2 bases; junction bases outside the gene matches: 6. This CDR3 is built from 14 residues. Germline CDR1 is WSHSY and CDR2 is SAAADI. This chain's CDR3 is CASKVYRGPYEQYF. The CDR3, as DNA: TGCGCCAGCAAGGTGTACAGGGGGCCCTACGAGCAGTACTTC.

CDR3 region: CASMTTDNSPLHF. CDR3 bases: TGTGCCAGCATGACGACAGATAATTCACCCCTCCACTTT. The V gene is TRBV2, the J gene TRBJ1-6; weak D call: TRBD1 (5 bases). Germline CDR1 SNHLY, CDR2 FYNNEI. The CDR3 covers 13 residues. V was trimmed by 7 bases and J by 5 bases, leaving 9 bases between them.

The chain combines TRBV7-2 with TRBJ2-5; 7 nucleotides align to TRBD1. The J segment lost 4 bases and the V segment lost 5 bases, leaving 7 bases of the junction unmatched. The CDR3 is made up of 14 amino acids. CDR1 SGHTA and CDR2 FQGNSA come from the germline V gene. In DNA, the CDR3 is TGTGCCAGCAGCATCAACAGGGGACGAGAGACCCAGTACTTC. Encoded protein: CASSINRGRETQYF. Full variable domain (rest looked up from reference TRBV7-2 and TRBJ2-5): GAGVSQSPSNKVTEKGKDVELRCDPISGHTALYWYRQSLGQGLEFLIYFQGNSAPDKSGLPSDRFSAERTGGSVSTLTIQRTQQEDSAVYLCASSINRGRETQYFGPGTRLLVL.

The chain couples TRBV20-1 to TRBJ2-7; 9 nucleotides match TRBD2. This CDR3 spans 15 amino acids. Per the germline V gene, CDR1 is DFQATT and CDR2 is SNEGSKA (reference sequence). Trimming at V came to 3 bases and at J to 4 bases, leaving 10 bases not matched to a gene. The CDR3 here is CSASVLAGDPYEQYF. The CDR3 DNA follows: TGCAGTGCTAGTGTCTTAGCGGGAGATCCGTACGAGCAGTACTTC.

For the CDR3, the DNA is TGTGCCAGTAGTGCACCGGAGAGGGTGAACGCTTTCTTT. This translates into CASSAPERVNAFF. This chain joins TRBV19 and TRBJ1-1; D not certain. V lost 5 bases, J lost 11 bases, and 18 bases lay in between. There are 13 residues in the CDR3. CDR1 is LNHDA and CDR2 is SQIVND in the germline V gene (reference sequence).

This chain links TRBV19 with TRBJ2-1; 8 nucleotides match TRBD1. The junction had 11 bases not matched to a gene; V was cut back by 7 bases and J by 3 bases. CDR1 and CDR2 from the germline V gene are LNHDA and SQIVND (reference sequence). The length of the CDR3 is 16 residues. The CDR3 loop reads CASTITGTGFYNEQFF. The CDR3 coding sequence is TGTGCCAGTACGATTACCGGGACAGGCTTCTACAATGAGCAGTTCTTC.

The chain joins TRBV30 to TRBJ1-2, with TRBD1 matching over 7 bases. Germline V gene lookup returns CDR1 GTSNPN and CDR2 SVGIG (reference sequence). This CDR3 is 14 amino acids long. V was clipped by 4 bases and J by 2 bases; unmatched bases: 7. The CDR3 region has the DNA TGTGCCTGGAATCAAAAGACAGGGAACTATGGCTACACCTTC. Amino acid sequence: CAWNQKTGNYGYTF.

The CDR3 loop is CASSSTSGFAYEQYF. CDR3 sequence (DNA): TGTGCCAGCAGCTCAACTAGCGGTTTTGCCTACGAGCAGTACTTC. The chain uses TRBV6-5 and TRBJ2-7; 8 nucleotides match TRBD2. CDR3 length: 15 amino acids. V was pared by 6 bases and J by 2 bases, with 9 bases of the junction left unmatched. CDR1 is MNHEY, CDR2 SVGAGI, per germline.